This TCR beta chain appears in the sequencing data of a study of blood T cell repertoires in COVID-19. Cohort 3 donors counted as recovered after two negative PCRs, clearance, or resolved symptoms. Study processing details: Quantification of nucleated cells was approximated via reference gene primer amplification. Clones were sequenced by immunoSEQ multiplex PCR, and TCRdb holds only the in-frame ones, with some missing. V and J calls and clone size come straight from that table; D and trimming were deduced from the DNA. The sample has over 200,000 clones, 86% seen once. Germline V gene data show CDR1 as MNHEY and CDR2 as SVGEGT. J gave up 5 bases and V 0 bases, and 13 bases lay outside the gene matches. This CDR3 is 17 amino acids long.

This TCR came from a man younger than 30 who had recovered from COVID-19. The material sequenced was PBMCs or T cells enriched from blood (not recorded which). The chain is built from TRBV6-2 or TRBV6-3 and TRBJ2-7; TRBD1 aligns across 7 bases. The CDR3 spells CASSYSVFIQGTDEQYF. The CDR3 DNA follows: TGTGCCAGCAGTTACTCGGTTTTCATACAGGGGACGGACGAGCAGTACTTC.